The source of this TCR beta chain is a study of technical replicates of blood from a few donors. Germline lookup yields CDR1 SGDLS and CDR2 YYNGEE. Trimming cost V 4 bases and J 6 bases; bases outside gene matches: 6. The CDR3 runs to 13 residues. The method was immunoSEQ multiplex PCR; TCRdb's version includes in-frame clones alone and lacks a portion of them. The sample lists around 70,000 clones; around 93% were seen once. The chain is built from TRBV9 and TRBJ2-7, with 8 bases aligning to TRBD1. Sequencing input: T cells isolated from PBMCs. This sequence originates from a human donor in good health. CDR3 nucleotides: TGTGCCAGCAGCCCCGGACAGGGTGCCGAGCAGTACTTC. Protein: CASSPGQGAEQYF.